This T cell receptor beta chain was profiled in a study of blood T cell repertoires in COVID-19. As for the study in general: Sample material is recorded as cDNA or gDNA derived from T cells, B-cell-depleted T cells, or PBMCs.

CDR1 is SGHTA, CDR2 FQGNSA, per germline. The CDR3 is 15 amino acids. V was pared by 0 bases and J by 2 bases, with 10 bases between. Participants were aged 18 to 89 years, lived in some 23 US areas, and enrolled virtually. Cohort placement rested on clinical history that participants reported themselves. Recovered status applied to Cohort 3 donors who had two consecutive negative PCRs. It also applied to those with clearance or with symptom resolution. Produced via immunoSEQ multiplex PCR; TCRdb's table is partial and in-frame only. The sample has some 130,000 clones; approximately 78% are singletons.

The chain has TRBV7-2 and TRBJ1-2; D is unresolved. The sample was PBMCs or T cells enriched from blood (not recorded which). The origin of this receptor is a woman aged 45-60 years who had recovered from COVID-19. CDR3 bases: TGTGCCAGCAGCTTAGCGCTCGTACAGAACTATGGCTACACCTTC. Translated: CASSLALVQNYGYTF.